This is a list of T cell receptor beta chains from one sample in a study of blood T cell repertoires in COVID-19. Assay used: immunoSEQ multiplex PCR; TCRdb lists only in-frame clones, some missing. This repertoire shows around 96,000 clones, roughly 96% found once; its top ten account for roughly 4.7%. The specimen sequenced was peripheral blood. These receptors were taken from a human donor with active COVID-19. The donor label of this sample is uncertain. Each CDR3 is given with its conserved first and last residue. A D gene is named only where the DNA matches it firmly. Clone size, where shown, is once, few, many, or a class for clones that have expanded.

TRBJ1-4	.	.	TRBV19	CASSIPGRGLFF	TGTGCCAGTAGTATACCTGGGCGTGGACTGTTTTTT
TRBJ1-6	.	.	TRBV6-5	CASNYRGAGTLHF	TGTGCCAGCAACTACCGGGGGGCGGGGACCCTCCACTTT
TRBJ2-1	.	.	TRBV4-3	CASSQGGTPYNEQFF	TGCGCCAGCAGCCAAGGGGGGACTCCCTACAATGAGCAGTTCTTC
TRBJ2-3	TRBD1	.	TRBV3-1/TRBV3-2	CASSLFSGQGTDTQYF	TGTGCCAGCAGTCTTTTCTCTGGACAGGGTACAGATACGCAGTATTTT
TRBJ1-5	.	.	TRBV27	CASSQGLGSPQHF	TGTGCCAGCAGTCAGGGTTTAGGATCGCCCCAGCATTTT
TRBJ1-3	.	.	TRBV7-9	CASSLYGGVSGNTIYF	TGTGCCAGCAGCTTGTATGGGGGGGTCTCTGGAAACACCATATATTTT
TRBJ2-3	TRBD2	.	TRBV2	CASSEPRTSGGVRGTDTQYF	TGTGCCAGCAGTGAACCAAGGACTAGCGGGGGAGTCCGAGGCACAGATACGCAGTATTTT
TRBJ1-1	.	.	TRBV11-3	CASNLQGYTEAFF	TGTGCCAGCAACCTTCAGGGGTACACTGAAGCTTTCTTT
TRBJ1-5	.	.	TRBV13	CASSRTRDIFQPQHF	TGTGCCAGCAGCCGGACCCGGGACATTTTTCAGCCCCAGCATTTT
TRBJ1-2	TRBD1	few	TRBV19	CASTSGTGGYGYTF	TGTGCCAGTACCTCCGGGACAGGGGGCTATGGCTACACCTTC
TRBJ1-3	TRBD1	.	TRBV18	CASSQGATSGNTIYF	TGTGCCAGCTCACAGGGGGCCACCTCTGGAAACACCATATATTTT
TRBJ1-1	.	.	TRBV3-1/TRBV3-2	CASSQVTGRGTEAFF	TGTGCCAGCAGCCAAGTCACCGGGAGAGGGACTGAAGCTTTCTTT
TRBJ2-5	TRBD1	.	TRBV27	CASSFMGQGQETQYF	TGTGCCAGCAGTTTCATGGGACAGGGGCAAGAGACCCAGTACTTC
TRBJ1-2	TRBD1	.	TRBV5-1	CASSLGQGALANYGYTF	TGCGCCAGCAGCTTGGGACAGGGGGCCCTGGCTAACTATGGCTACACCTTC
TRBJ1-1	TRBD1	once	TRBV5-1	CASSLTMDRVGTEAFF	TGCGCCAGCAGCCTAACCATGGACAGGGTAGGCACTGAAGCTTTCTTT
TRBJ2-7	TRBD1	.	TRBV27	CASRSTGGPLGYEQYF	TGTGCCAGCAGATCGACAGGGGGCCCCCTCGGGTACGAGCAGTACTTC
TRBJ1-2	.	.	TRBV28	CASRSGSNYGYTF	TGTGCCAGCAGGTCGGGATCAAACTATGGCTACACCTTC
TRBJ2-2	TRBD2	once	TRBV24-1	CATSDLPHAASGIGELFF	TGTGCCACCAGTGATTTGCCCCACGCGGCTAGCGGGATCGGGGAGCTGTTTTTT
TRBJ2-7	.	.	TRBV5-1	CASSSSGYEQYF	TGCGCCAGCAGCTCCAGCGGCTACGAGCAGTACTTC
TRBJ2-2	TRBD2	.	TRBV10-3	CATRLAGGDTGELFF	TGTGCCACCCGACTAGCGGGAGGGGATACCGGGGAGCTGTTTTTT
TRBJ2-7	TRBD2	.	TRBV6-5	CASRPGAGGVYEQYF	TGTGCCAGCAGACCAGGAGCGGGAGGCGTATACGAGCAGTACTTC
TRBJ2-5	TRBD1	.	TRBV11-3	CASSPGGQGYIQYF	TGTGCCAGCAGCCCAGGGGGACAGGGGTATATCCAGTACTTC
TRBJ1-6	.	.	TRBV5-6	CASSQQGLSPLHF	TGTGCCAGCAGCCAGCAGGGACTCTCACCCCTCCACTTT
TRBJ2-5	.	.	TRBV19	CASSSSEAETQYF	TGTGCCAGTAGTAGTTCTGAGGCGGAGACCCAGTACTTC
TRBJ2-7	.	.	TRBV4-3	CASSQAISGTYEQYF	TGCGCCAGCAGCCAAGCCATTAGCGGCACGTACGAGCAGTACTTC
TRBJ2-7	TRBD2	.	TRBV6-6	CASRTSGGNSYEQYF	TGTGCCAGCAGGACTAGCGGGGGAAACTCCTACGAGCAGTACTTC
TRBJ2-2	TRBD2	.	TRBV28	CASSSLHDTSGRVGELFF	TGTGCCAGCAGTTCTCTCCACGACACTAGCGGGAGGGTTGGGGAGCTGTTTTTT
TRBJ1-5	.	.	TRBV28	CASEGTRQPQHF	TGTGCCAGCGAAGGGACTAGGCAGCCCCAGCATTTT
TRBJ2-1	TRBD2	.	TRBV7-2	CASSLRRGAYNEQFF	TGTGCCAGCAGCTTGAGGCGGGGGGCCTACAATGAGCAGTTCTTC
TRBJ2-7	TRBD2	.	TRBV18	CASSPELAGISYEQYF	TGTGCCAGCTCACCCGAACTAGCGGGGATTTCCTACGAGCAGTACTTC
TRBJ2-1	.	once	TRBV6-2/TRBV6-3	CASSSGTREGRHNEQFF	TGTGCCAGCAGTTCCGGGACAAGGGAGGGAAGGCACAATGAGCAGTTCTTC
TRBJ2-7	.	.	TRBV18	CASSSRYEQYF	TGTGCCAGCTCATCCCGCTACGAGCAGTACTTC
TRBJ2-2	.	.	TRBV5-5	CASSTTPGVTGELFF	TGTGCCAGCAGCACAACTCCAGGGGTGACCGGGGAGCTGTTTTTT
TRBJ2-1	.	.	TRBV9	CASSVGLTTWSSYNEQFF	TGTGCCAGCAGCGTAGGACTCACAACTTGGAGCTCCTACAATGAGCAGTTCTTC
TRBJ1-5	.	.	TRBV19	CASSRDSQKPQHF	TGTGCCAGTAGCCGGGATTCCCAAAAGCCCCAGCATTTT
TRBJ2-3	TRBD2	.	TRBV5-4	CASSLPAGGSSTDTQYF	TGTGCCAGCAGCCTACCAGCGGGGGGATCTAGCACAGATACGCAGTATTTT
TRBJ2-3	.	.	TRBV6-5	CASSPRGVGTDTQYF	TGTGCCAGCAGTCCACGGGGTGTGGGCACAGATACGCAGTATTTT
TRBJ2-1	.	.	TRBV11-3	CASSPRGFTDYNEQFF	TGTGCCAGCAGCCCCAGGGGTTTTACCGACTACAATGAGCAGTTCTTC